These 17 T cell receptor beta chains originate from one sample sequenced in a study of blood T cell repertoires in COVID-19. TCRdb keeps only in-frame clones here, not all; method: immunoSEQ multiplex PCR. The sample includes around 200,000 clones, 80% of them seen just once. The sample taken for sequencing was peripheral blood. These receptors all stem from a woman aged 70-85 years with acute or convalescent COVID-19.

The chain couples TRBV27 to TRBJ1-5; TRBD1 agrees at 7 bases. J was trimmed by 4 bases and V by 6 bases; bases with no gene match: 9. Germline V gene sequence: CDR1 MNHEY, CDR2 SMNVEV (reference sequence). There are 15 residues in the CDR3. CDR3: CASSNLGQRNQPQHF. CDR3 DNA: TGTGCCAGCAGCAATTTGGGACAGCGGAATCAGCCCCAGCATTTT.

The genes are TRBV7-6 and TRBJ2-1, with TRBD2 matching 10 bases. Germline values: CDR1 SGHVS, CDR2 FNYEAQ. V dropped 2 bases and J dropped 1; count of bases not matched to a gene: 2. This CDR3 has 16 amino acids. This chain's CDR3 is CASSLRTSGSYNEQFF. The DNA for the CDR3 is TGTGCCAGCAGCTTACGGACTAGCGGTTCCTACAATGAGCAGTTCTTC.

The V call is TRBV10-3, the J call TRBJ2-3; D remains unclear. CDR1 is ENHRY, CDR2 SYGVKD, per germline. Deletions cut 11 bases from V and 0 bases from J, with 15 bases between. The CDR3 covers 14 residues. The CDR3 sequence is CAVSGYSSTDTQYF. The CDR3 region has the DNA TGTGCCGTGAGTGGGTACTCTAGCACAGATACGCAGTATTTT.

The chain combines TRBV7-2 with TRBJ1-5, with 9 nucleotides matching TRBD1. This CDR3 comprises 17 residues. Trimming at V came to 2 bases and at J to 2 bases, leaving 7 bases not matched to a gene. Germline CDR1 is SGHTA and CDR2 is FQGNSA. The CDR3 sequence is CASSLTRQGGGNQPQHF. CDR3 DNA: TGTGCCAGCAGCTTAACCAGACAGGGGGGGGGCAATCAGCCCCAGCATTTT.

This clone was counted a single time. This rearrangement joins TRBV6-5 to TRBJ1-5; possibly TRBD1 for D (6 bases). Germline assignment: CDR1 MNHEY and CDR2 SVGAGI. This CDR3 has 14 residues. V lost 10 bases and J 0 bases, leaving 13 bases between the germline ends. Here the CDR3 DNA reads TGTGCCACCCGAACAGGGAATAGCAATCAGCCCCAGCATTTT. Translated, it gives CATRTGNSNQPQHF.

The sample holds one count of this clone. The genes are TRBV18 and TRBJ1-1, with 8 bases that match TRBD1. Trimming cost V 2 bases and J 4 bases; bases outside gene matches: 6. The CDR3 loop spans 15 amino acids. In germline, CDR1 is KGHSH, CDR2 LQKENI. CDR3: CASSPRGQGATEAFF. The CDR3, as DNA: TGTGCCAGCTCACCAAGGGGCCAGGGGGCCACTGAAGCTTTCTTT.

J is TRBJ2-7 and V is TRBV27; 8 nucleotides match TRBD2. The CDR3 spans 14 residues. Trimming cost V 3 bases and J 3 bases; bases outside gene matches: 4. Per the germline V gene, CDR1 is MNHEY and CDR2 is SMNVEV (reference sequence). The chain's CDR3 is CASSFGLAGYEQYF. CDR3 nucleotides: TGTGCCAGCAGTTTCGGGCTAGCGGGCTACGAGCAGTACTTC.

The chain carries TRBV5-4 and TRBJ1-4; tentatively, D is TRBD1 (5 bases). V dropped 4 bases and J dropped 3 bases, with 16 bases sitting between them. The germline V gene encodes CDR1 SGHNT and CDR2 YYREEE (reference sequence). This CDR3 comprises 16 residues. CDR3 nucleotides: TGTGCCAGCAGCGCGGGGACGGCGCCGGCTAATGAAAAACTGTTTTTT. This sequence encodes CASSAGTAPANEKLFF. The entire variable domain, with the rest obtained from reference TRBV5-4 and TRBJ1-4, is as follows: ETGVTQSPTHLIKTRGQQVTLRCSSQSGHNTVSWYQQALGQGPQFIFQYYREEENGRGNFPPRFSGLQFPNYSSELNVNALELDDSALYLCASSAGTAPANEKLFFGSGTQLSVL.

V gene TRBV11-1 combines with J gene TRBJ1-4, with 7 nucleotides matching TRBD1. Looked up from germline, CDR1 is SGHAT and CDR2 is FQDESV (reference sequence). The CDR3 extends over 15 amino acids. The V and J ends lost 5 bases and 5 bases, in that order; junction bases with no gene match: 8. The DNA of the CDR3 is TGTGCCAGCAGCCCACGACAGGGTGGGAATGAAAAACTGTTTTTT. It translates to CASSPRQGGNEKLFF.

The rearrangement links TRBV5-5 to TRBJ2-7, with D maybe TRBD1 (5 bases). CDR1 and CDR2 (germline): SGHKS, YYEKEE (reference sequence). Trimming shortened V by 4 bases and J by 2 bases, and 16 bases separated the two germline ends. This CDR3 comprises 15 residues. The CDR3 protein is CASSDLKGRTYEQYF. CDR3 nucleotides: TGTGCCAGCAGCGATCTCAAGGGGCGCACCTACGAGCAGTACTTC.

The V call is TRBV28, the J call TRBJ2-3; 7 bases align to TRBD1. In germline, CDR1 is MDHEN, CDR2 SYDVKM. Trimming removed 10 bases from V and 3 bases from J; junction bases left unmatched: 13. The CDR3 is 15 amino acids. CDR3 nucleotides: TGTGCCACCACGACCGGGACAGTGGTTACAGATACGCAGTATTTT. Its translation: CATTTGTVVTDTQYF.

This clone was picked up one time. The rearrangement links TRBV30 to TRBJ2-5, with 9 bases lining up with TRBD1. V trimming: 3 bases; J trimming: 6 bases; junction bases outside the gene matches: 2. The CDR3 runs 12 residues. CDR1 and CDR2 from the germline V gene are GTSNPN and SVGIG (reference sequence). The DNA of the CDR3 is TGTGCCTGGAGGGGACAGGGTCAGACCCAGTACTTC. Amino acid sequence: CAWRGQGQTQYF. Using reference TRBV30 and TRBJ2-5 for the parts outside the CDR3, the full variable domain is SQTIHQWPATLVQPVGSPLSLECTVEGTSNPNLYWYRQAAGRGLQLLFYSVGIGQISSEVPQNLSASRPQDRQFILSSKKLLLSDSGFYLCAWRGQGQTQYFGPGTRLLVL.

The genes are TRBV2 and TRBJ2-2; 9 bases line up with TRBD1. Germline V gives CDR1 SNHLY, CDR2 FYNNEI. This CDR3 is built from 15 residues. Trimming cost V 6 bases and J 3 bases; bases outside gene matches: 5. Here the CDR3 DNA reads TGTGCCAGCAGGGTGAGGACAGGGGACACCGGGGAGCTGTTTTTT. Translated, it gives CASRVRTGDTGELFF.

As to this clone: At the DNA level, this CDR3 is encoded by other sequences in the same sample as well. V gene TRBV27 combines with J gene TRBJ1-6; TRBD1 matches at 7 bases. Germline assignment: CDR1 MNHEY and CDR2 SMNVEV (reference sequence). V dropped 5 bases and J dropped 4; count of bases not matched to a gene: 2. CDR3 length: 14 residues. The CDR3 DNA sequence: TGTGCCAGCAGTCCGGGACAGTATAATTCACCCCTCCACTTT. The encoded protein is CASSPGQYNSPLHF.

The chain has TRBV13 and TRBJ2-7, with 13 bases that match TRBD2. Germline V CDR1 and CDR2: PRHDT, FYEKMQ (reference sequence). J gave up 2 bases and V 4 bases, and 2 bases lay outside the gene matches. CDR3 length equals 15 residues. The CDR3 loop reads CASSSGLAGTYEQYF. As DNA, the CDR3 is TGTGCCAGCAGCTCGGGACTAGCGGGGACCTACGAGCAGTACTTC.

This clone was detected a few times. The chain joins TRBV28 to TRBJ1-5; 10 positions match TRBD1. Germline CDR1 reads MDHEN; CDR2 reads SYDVKM. Unmatched junction bases numbered 11, after V lost 5 bases and J lost 7 bases. CDR3 size: 16 residues. CDR3 loop: CASSTWTGGSVQPQHF. The CDR3 DNA reads as TGTGCCAGCAGTACTTGGACAGGGGGATCGGTCCAGCCCCAGCATTTT.

V usage is TRBV11-3 and J usage is TRBJ2-6; 11 positions match TRBD1. Germline values: CDR1 SGHNT, CDR2 YENEEA. The J segment lost 3 bases and the V segment lost 4 bases, leaving 2 bases of the junction unmatched. The length of the CDR3 is 16 residues. CDR3: CASSWGQGVGANVLTF. CDR3 bases: TGTGCCAGCAGCTGGGGACAGGGGGTTGGGGCCAACGTCCTGACTTTC. Complete variable domain (other parts from reference TRBV11-3 and TRBJ2-6): EAGVVQSPRYKIIEKKQPVAFWCNPISGHNTLYWYLQNLGQGPELLIRYENEEAVDDSQLPKDRFSAERLKGVDSTLKIQPAELGDSAVYLCASSWGQGVGANVLTFGAGSRLTVL.